A selection of T cell receptor beta chains follows, all from one sample in a study of OX40 agonist ivuxolimab in advanced cancers. The protocol was immunoSEQ multiplex PCR, while the TCRdb copy is restricted to in-frame clones and leaves out a portion. The profile covers around 85,000 clones, with more than 80% appearing a single time and around 1.6% taken by the ten largest. The starting material was CD4+ or CD8+ T cells sorted from blood, obtained in a trial of the OX40 agonist ivuxolimab. Receptors were obtained from an adult with an advanced solid tumor such as melanoma, head and neck, liver or kidney cancer. Both conserved end residues are part of each CDR3. The order of the fields is CDR3 length, clone size, J gene, V gene, CDR3 protein. Clone size is given for some rows only: seen once, a few or many times, or a class if the clone is expanded.

11,.,TRBJ2-3,TRBV29-1,CSVVSLDTQYF
16,.,TRBJ1-1,TRBV7-2,CASSLASRTGGDAAFF
14,.,TRBJ1-5,TRBV25-1,CASSPTGNNQPQHF
12,.,TRBJ2-7,TRBV2,CATRLGDHEQYF
17,.,TRBJ2-1,TRBV14,CASSSRQGGWGRDEQFF
13,.,TRBJ2-1,TRBV19,CASSTLVPGEQFF
17,.,TRBJ2-3,TRBV6-1,CASSDQGGVNGADTQYF
12,.,TRBJ1-2,TRBV19,CASSGRSYGYTF
15,few,TRBJ1-3,TRBV2,CASRQLGGSRDTIYF
16,once,TRBJ2-1,TRBV5-1,CASKVLAGSSYNEQFF
15,.,TRBJ2-7,TRBV6-1,CASSDRGRSSYEQYF
12,.,TRBJ2-7,TRBV2,CAGNSGSFEQYF
15,.,TRBJ1-3,TRBV9,CASSVGGLSGNTIYF
13,.,TRBJ2-7,TRBV28,CASSLTVSYEQYF
13,.,TRBJ2-5,TRBV7-2,CASSSGPQETQYF
14,.,TRBJ2-7,TRBV28,CASSLQQGAYEQYF
15,.,TRBJ2-3,TRBV6-1,CASSGAGATTDTQYF
15,.,TRBJ2-3,TRBV5-6,CASSPEVISTDTQYF
15,.,TRBJ2-1,TRBV7-2,CASSLGLATSNEQFF
15,.,TRBJ1-3,TRBV6-1,CASSALLVSGNTIYF
13,once,TRBJ2-1,TRBV5-1,CASSVGTNNEQFF
15,.,TRBJ2-1,TRBV5-6,CASSYPSGAYNEQFF
12,.,TRBJ2-1,TRBV6-1,CASSLPGLAPFF
14,once,TRBJ2-3,TRBV7-2,CASSLGVVTDTQYF
14,.,TRBJ1-4,TRBV28,CASSSQGFNEKLFF
14,.,TRBJ2-5,TRBV2,CASSFPEGGETQYF
12,.,TRBJ1-2,TRBV28,CAIAGFNYGYTF
14,.,TRBJ2-2,TRBV27,CASRQTSRTGELFF
13,.,TRBJ1-6,TRBV7-8,CASSAWSYSPLHF
12,.,TRBJ2-4,TRBV7-9,CASSPLATKVYF
16,.,TRBJ2-3,TRBV9,CASSVDASRGSDTQYF
15,.,TRBJ2-7,TRBV2,CASSEMGQGAVEQYF
16,.,TRBJ2-2,TRBV11-2,CASSLYLAQNTGELFF
13,.,TRBJ2-5,TRBV11-3,CASNPGYGETQYF
12,.,TRBJ1-2,TRBV30,CAHGGGGYGYTF
15,.,TRBJ1-2,TRBV2,CASNPGQGVHYGYTF
14,.,TRBJ2-7,TRBV6-6,CASRLASGSYEQYF
15,few,TRBJ2-3,TRBV6-6,CASRVWDRGTDTQYF
11,.,TRBJ2-1,TRBV5-1,CASSLEAEQFF
14,.,TRBJ1-1,TRBV6-5,CASSWDRGGTEAFF
15,.,TRBJ2-2,TRBV5-6,CASSLALPYPGELFF
16,few,TRBJ2-3,TRBV2,CASSPRRDGGTDTQYF
13,.,TRBJ1-1,TRBV5-4,CASSLTQNTEAFF
18,.,TRBJ1-2,TRBV28,CASSPPGTGSLLSYGYTF
13,.,TRBJ2-1,TRBV13,CASSLTRASEQFF
15,.,TRBJ1-2,TRBV11-3,CASSLDGGKDYGYTF
14,.,TRBJ2-5,TRBV6-5,CASRPAGGAETQYF
17,.,TRBJ1-3,TRBV28,CASSGHTKHRSGNTIYF
13,.,TRBJ1-1,TRBV19,CASTKDRNTEAFF
11,.,TRBJ1-4,TRBV2,CASSDVGKLLF
18,.,TRBJ2-7,TRBV7-9,CASSLAPLRVAISYEQYF
18,.,TRBJ2-4,TRBV7-9,CASSLYSGGIEAKNIQYF
14,few,TRBJ2-3,TRBV30,CAWRLAAPGDTQYF
15,.,TRBJ2-7,TRBV6-1,CASRVDRVRAYEQYF
15,once,TRBJ2-7,TRBV19,CASTNLPGGMGEQYF
12,.,TRBJ2-2,TRBV2,CASNREDGELFF
15,.,TRBJ1-3,TRBV6-5,CASSYSDSSGNTIYF
13,.,TRBJ1-5,TRBV6-1,CASSIQLDQPQHF
14,.,TRBJ2-5,TRBV30,CAWSVASGKETQYF